The 24 T cell receptor beta chains below all came from one sample that was sequenced in a study of shared clonotypes between healthy human individuals. Clones were read by immunoSEQ multiplex PCR, and TCRdb kept only the in-frame ones, dropping some. This table holds about 92,000 clones, 60% to 70% found once. Sequencing was carried out using memory CD8+ T cells sorted from blood. Noted subset: CD45RO+ cells pooled with CCR7-negative TemRA cells. These receptors all come from a man aged 25 to 40 in good health.

This clone showed up just a few times. V usage is TRBV11-2 and J usage is TRBJ2-1, with D possibly TRBD1 on 6 matching bases. Germline V lookup: CDR1 SGHAT, CDR2 FQNNGV. CDR3 length: 13 amino acids. V was shortened by 4 bases and J by 9 bases, with 13 bases between the two germline ends. The CDR3 is CASSSLGTTEQFF. The CDR3 bases are TGTGCCAGCAGCTCTCTTGGGACAACTGAGCAGTTCTTC.

This chain joins TRBV27 and TRBJ1-1; D remains ambiguous. Germline CDR1 and CDR2: MNHEY and SMNVEV (reference sequence). V was cut by 0 bases and J by 2 bases, with 7 bases left in between. The CDR3 length is 14 residues. CDR3 in DNA: TGTGCCAGCAGTTTATCGTGGGCCAACACTGAAGCTTTCTTT. Amino acids: CASSLSWANTEAFF.

The gene calls are TRBV19 and TRBJ1-2; D might be TRBD1 (6 bases). Germline V lookup: CDR1 LNHDA, CDR2 SQIVND (reference sequence). The CDR3 contains 15 residues. Trimming cost V 4 bases and J 0 bases, with 12 bases left between them. The CDR3 nucleotides read TGTGCCAGTAGTAGACGGACAGACCCTAACTATGGCTACACCTTC. Its translation is CASSRRTDPNYGYTF.

Ten or more counts support this clone. The rearrangement links TRBV18 to TRBJ2-7, with TRBD1 matching 8 bases. The CDR3 is 15 residues long. The V segment lost 3 bases and the J segment 4 bases; nucleotides outside the gene matches: 8. The germline gives CDR1 KGHSH, CDR2 LQKENI. CDR3 coding DNA: TGTGCCAGCTCACCGGGGGACAGGATATCTTACGAGCAGTACTTC. It specifies CASSPGDRISYEQYF.

This clone has only one observation. This chain connects TRBV28 to TRBJ2-5; the D gene is possibly TRBD2 (6 bases). The CDR3 has 15 amino acids. Trimming removed 10 bases at V and 0 bases at J, with 18 bases between. Per the germline V gene, CDR1 is MDHEN and CDR2 is SYDVKM. CDR3 coding DNA: TGTGCCACCACCTTCACTGGGGGGTACCAAGAGACCCAGTACTTC. Its protein product is CATTFTGGYQETQYF.

This clone has just one count. The V and J genes are TRBV7-6 and TRBJ1-1, with 9 bases aligning to TRBD1. The CDR3 has 15 residues. V was pared by 5 bases and J by 8 bases, with 12 bases of the junction left unmatched. Germline V gene data show CDR1 as SGHVS and CDR2 as FNYEAQ. The CDR3 bases are TGTGCCAGCAGCGCGACGGACAGGGGATTAATCGAAGCTTTCTTT. Translation gives CASSATDRGLIEAFF.

The gene calls are TRBV6-6 and TRBJ2-7, with D possibly TRBD2 on 5 matching bases. V was clipped by 5 bases and J by 5 bases, with 7 bases between them. This CDR3 comprises 11 residues. Per germline, CDR1 MNHNY and CDR2 SVGAGI (reference sequence). This CDR3 is CASSTADEQYF. Written as DNA, the CDR3 is TGTGCCAGCAGTACAGCGGACGAGCAGTACTTC.

This sequence joins TRBV10-3 and TRBJ2-7; 9 nucleotides line up with TRBD1. The V segment lost 6 bases and the J segment 4 bases; nucleotides outside the gene matches: 10. The CDR3 sequence is 15 residues long. The germline V gene encodes CDR1 ENHRY and CDR2 SYGVKD. CDR3 sequence (DNA): TGTGCCATCAGGCATGGACAGGGGATTACTTACGAGCAGTACTTC. Translating gives CAIRHGQGITYEQYF.

The rearrangement joins TRBV7-2 to TRBJ2-6, with 8 bases that match TRBD1. The CDR3 is 14 residues long. The V gene's germline CDR1 is SGHTA and CDR2 FQGNSA. Trimming at V came to 5 bases and at J to 13 bases, leaving 10 bases not matched to a gene. As DNA, the CDR3 is TGTGCCAGCAGCCCGGACAGGGCCCCAGGGGTCCTGACTTTC. Its translation: CASSPDRAPGVLTF. The full variable domain, rest sourced from reference TRBV7-2 and TRBJ2-6, is GAGVSQSPSNKVTEKGKDVELRCDPISGHTALYWYRQSLGQGLEFLIYFQGNSAPDKSGLPSDRFSAERTGGSVSTLTIQRTQQEDSAVYLCASSPDRAPGVLTFGAGSRLTVL.

The chain links TRBV9 to TRBJ2-1; D perhaps matches TRBD2 (6 bases). Germline V lookup: CDR1 SGDLS, CDR2 YYNGEE. The ends were cut back, 0 bases at V and 13 bases at J, with 14 bases in the middle. CDR3 length: 13 amino acids. The CDR3 DNA reads TGTGCCAGCAGCGTAGCTAATTCGGGACTCCAGTTCTTC. Residues: CASSVANSGLQFF.

This chain connects TRBV5-6 to TRBJ2-5, with D hard to call. The V end lost 4 bases, the J end lost 5 bases, and 6 bases lay between the germline ends. The CDR3 spans 11 residues. In germline, CDR1 is SGHDT, CDR2 YYEEEE. CDR3 nucleotide sequence: TGTGCCAGCAGCCCTCGGGAGACCCAGTACTTC. Protein: CASSPRETQYF.

The chain recombines TRBV11-2 with TRBJ1-3; no clear D. This CDR3 spans 16 amino acids. CDR1 is SGHAT and CDR2 is FQNNGV in the germline V gene. V lost 5 bases and J 0 bases, leaving 14 bases between the germline ends. CDR3 region: CASSPRKILSGNTIYF. DNA of the CDR3: TGTGCCAGCAGCCCCCGAAAGATCCTCTCTGGAAACACCATATATTTT. Combining the CDR3 with reference TRBV11-2 and TRBJ1-3 gives the whole variable domain EAGVAQSPRYKIIEKRQSVAFWCNPISGHATLYWYQQILGQGPKLLIQFQNNGVVDDSQLPKDRFSAERLKGVDSTLKIQPAKLEDSAVYLCASSPRKILSGNTIYFGEGSWLTVV.

The V gene is TRBV28, the J gene TRBJ2-5; D remains unclear. Trimming removed 2 bases at V and 2 bases at J, with 12 bases between. This CDR3 region has 15 residues. Germline V gene sequence: CDR1 MDHEN, CDR2 SYDVKM. The chain's CDR3 is CASSLAIISQETQYF. For the CDR3, the DNA is TGTGCCAGCAGTTTAGCCATTATAAGTCAAGAGACCCAGTACTTC.

The chain has TRBV11-3 and TRBJ2-1; the D gene is possibly TRBD2 (6 bases). The germline gives CDR1 SGHNT, CDR2 YENEEA. The CDR3 extends over 15 amino acids. Trimming shortened V by 2 bases and J by 7 bases, and 15 bases separated the two germline ends. The DNA of the CDR3 is TGTGCCAGCAGCTTAAAGTCGGGAGCAAGTAATGAGCAGTTCTTC. Its protein is CASSLKSGASNEQFF.

V and J are TRBV25-1 and TRBJ2-7; no clear D gene. Germline values: CDR1 MGHDK, CDR2 SYGVNS. This CDR3 spans 15 amino acids. Trimming cost V 2 bases and J 0 bases, with 11 bases left between them. CDR3 loop: CASSETFLSSYEQYF. The CDR3 bases are TGTGCCAGCAGTGAAACTTTTCTTAGCTCCTACGAGCAGTACTTC.

The chain couples TRBV29-1 to TRBJ2-4, with 8 bases identical to TRBD1. The germline gives CDR1 SQVTM, CDR2 ANQGSEA. The CDR3 runs 12 residues. CDR3 sequence reads: CSAGGAENIQYF. CDR3 DNA: TGCAGTGCAGGGGGCGCCGAAAACATTCAGTACTTC.

The V call is TRBV5-1, the J call TRBJ1-5, with D uncertain. The CDR3 loop spans 14 amino acids. The germline V and J ends were trimmed by 5 bases and 3 bases, with 12 bases remaining between them. Germline V gene data show CDR1 as SGHRS and CDR2 as YFSETQ. The CDR3 nucleotides are TGCGCCAGCAGTGAGGGAACAGCCAATCAGCCCCAGCATTTT. Protein product: CASSEGTANQPQHF.

The chain carries TRBV15 and TRBJ2-7; unclear D gene. The CDR3 is made up of 13 amino acids. Germline assignment: CDR1 LNHNV and CDR2 YYDKDF (reference sequence). Between the trimmed V and J ends, which lost 4 bases and 2 bases, there was a span of 9 bases. The CDR3 spells CATSNQPAYEQYF. In DNA, the CDR3 is TGTGCCACCAGCAATCAGCCGGCCTACGAGCAGTACTTC.

The V call is TRBV6-5, the J call TRBJ2-1; D possibly uses TRBD1 or TRBD2 (5 bases each). The germline gives CDR1 MNHEY, CDR2 SVGAGI. The CDR3 sequence is 14 residues long. The V end was cut by 0 bases, the J end by 14 bases, with 17 bases between. The CDR3 bases are TGTGCCAGCAGTTACTCAGGGGACCCCGGACGAGAGTTCTTC. It is translated as CASSYSGDPGREFF.

J is TRBJ2-4 and V is TRBV25-1; 7 nucleotides align to TRBD1. Germline V gene sequence: CDR1 MGHDK, CDR2 SYGVNS. J gave up 2 bases and V 4 bases, and 8 bases lay outside the gene matches. CDR3 length equals 16 residues. The CDR3: CASSGDRELSKNIQYF. CDR3 coding DNA: TGTGCCAGCAGTGGCGACAGGGAGTTGTCCAAAAACATTCAGTACTTC.

The V gene is TRBV12-5, the J gene TRBJ2-1; perhaps TRBD2 as D (5 bases). Germline CDR1 and CDR2: LGHNT and FRNRAP. The germline V and J ends were trimmed by 7 bases and 12 bases, with 19 bases remaining between them. This CDR3 is built from 13 residues. The CDR3 sequence is CASVDEGAITQFF. CDR3 DNA sequence: TGTGCTAGTGTCGATGAGGGAGCAATAACGCAGTTCTTC.

The chain uses TRBV6-1 and TRBJ1-4; D is unresolved. Trimming cost V 3 bases and J 8 bases, with 16 bases left between them. This CDR3 region has 15 residues. Germline lookup yields CDR1 MNHNS and CDR2 SASEGT. The CDR3 region is CASSEVERVVEKLFF. The CDR3 bases are TGTGCCAGCAGTGAGGTAGAAAGGGTCGTCGAAAAACTGTTTTTT.

This clone was detected only a few times. The chain is built from TRBV28 and TRBJ2-7; D is unclear. The CDR3 sequence is 11 residues long. V lost 2 bases, J lost 7 bases, and 6 bases lay in between. The germline CDR1 and CDR2 sequences are MDHEN and SYDVKM. CDR3 sequence: CASSLNREQYF. The CDR3 DNA follows: TGTGCCAGCAGTTTAAATCGTGAGCAGTACTTC. Filled out from reference TRBV28 and TRBJ2-7, the complete variable domain reads DVKVTQSSRYLVKRTGEKVFLECVQDMDHENMFWYRQDPGLGLRLIYFSYDVKMKEKGDIPEGYSVSREKKERFSLILESASTNQTSMYLCASSLNREQYFGPGTRLTVT.

The sample holds one count of this clone. The genes are TRBV5-1 and TRBJ1-5; 9 bases are shared with TRBD1. CDR1 and CDR2 (germline): SGHRS, YFSETQ. V was clipped by 0 bases and J by 1 base; unmatched bases: 5. CDR3 size: 17 residues. The CDR3, as DNA: TGCGCCAGCAGCTTGGGGCCGGACAGGGGAAGCAATCAGCCCCAGCATTTT. Translating gives CASSLGPDRGSNQPQHF.